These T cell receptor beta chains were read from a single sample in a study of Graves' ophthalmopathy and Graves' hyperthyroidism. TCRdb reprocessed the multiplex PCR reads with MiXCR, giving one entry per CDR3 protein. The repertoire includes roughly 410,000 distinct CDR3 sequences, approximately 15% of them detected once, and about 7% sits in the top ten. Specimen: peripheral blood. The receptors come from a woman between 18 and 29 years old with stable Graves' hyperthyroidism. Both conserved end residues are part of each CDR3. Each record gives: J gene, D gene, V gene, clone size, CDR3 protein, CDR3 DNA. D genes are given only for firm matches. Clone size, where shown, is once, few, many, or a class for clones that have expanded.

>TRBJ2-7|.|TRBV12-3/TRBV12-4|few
CASSLAQTYEQYF
TGTGCCAGCAGTTTAGCGCAGACCTACGAGCAGTACTTC
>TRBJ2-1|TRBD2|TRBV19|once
CASSIGGRGGRSEQFF
TGTGCCAGTAGTATCGGAGGGCGGGGGGGCCGAAGTGAGCAGTTCTTC
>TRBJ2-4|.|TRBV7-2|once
CASSEGRGKNIQYF
TGTGCCAGCAGCGAGGGGAGAGGCAAAAACATTCAGTACTTC
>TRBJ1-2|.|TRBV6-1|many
CASSEVGRPYGYTF
TGTGCCAGCAGTGAAGTAGGGAGGCCATATGGCTACACCTTC
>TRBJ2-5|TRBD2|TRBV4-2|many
CASSQELSGGPQWTQYF
TGTGCCAGCAGCCAAGAGCTTAGCGGGGGGCCACAATGGACCCAGTACTTC
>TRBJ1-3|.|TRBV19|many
CASSIQGPSGNTIYF
TGTGCCAGTAGTATCCAGGGCCCCTCTGGAAACACCATATATTTT
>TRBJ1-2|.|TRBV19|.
CASSILTGGHYGYTF
TGTGCCAGTAGTATCTTGACAGGCGGACACTATGGCTACACCTTC
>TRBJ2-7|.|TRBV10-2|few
CASIRRGSSYEQYF
TGCGCCAGCATTCGGAGAGGGAGCTCCTACGAGCAGTACTTC
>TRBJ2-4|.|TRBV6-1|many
CASSEAQGMADIQYF
TGTGCCAGCAGTGAAGCCCAGGGGATGGCGGACATTCAGTACTTC
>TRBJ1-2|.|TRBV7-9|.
CASSLGGRFPYGYTF
TGTGCCAGCAGCTTAGGCGGCCGCTTTCCTTATGGCTACACCTTC
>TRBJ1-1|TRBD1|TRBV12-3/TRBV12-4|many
CASSLPGQGREAFF
TGTGCCAGCAGTTTACCCGGACAGGGCCGTGAAGCTTTCTTT
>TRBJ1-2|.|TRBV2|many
CANSRTQGGTYGYTF
TGTGCCAACTCCCGGACCCAGGGCGGAACCTATGGCTACACCTTC
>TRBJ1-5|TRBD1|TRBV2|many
CASGRDRGNQPQHF
TGTGCCAGCGGCCGGGACAGGGGCAATCAGCCCCAGCATTTT
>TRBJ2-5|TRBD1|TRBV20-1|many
CSARDGTGEETQYF
TGCAGTGCTAGAGATGGGACAGGGGAAGAGACCCAGTACTTC
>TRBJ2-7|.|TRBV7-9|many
CASRDRSYEQYF
TGTGCCAGCCGTGACAGATCCTACGAGCAGTACTTC
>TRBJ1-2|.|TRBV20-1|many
CSARRGDNYGYTF
TGCAGTGCTAGAAGGGGGGACAACTATGGCTACACCTTC
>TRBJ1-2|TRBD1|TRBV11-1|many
CASSPGGAGGNYGYTF
TGTGCCAGCAGCCCCGGTGGTGCAGGGGGGAACTATGGCTACACCTTC
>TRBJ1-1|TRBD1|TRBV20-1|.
CSVDPGTANTEAFF
TGCAGTGTCGATCCCGGGACAGCGAACACTGAAGCTTTCTTT
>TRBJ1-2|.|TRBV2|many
CASSEDLANYGYTF
TGTGCCAGCAGTGAGGACCTAGCTAACTATGGCTACACCTTC
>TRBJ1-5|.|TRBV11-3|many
CASSRTASQPQHF
TGTGCCAGCAGCCGGACGGCAAGTCAGCCCCAGCATTTT
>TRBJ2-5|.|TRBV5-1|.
CASTERTQETQYF
TGCGCCAGCACCGAGCGGACCCAAGAGACCCAGTACTTC
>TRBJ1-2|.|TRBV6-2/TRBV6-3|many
CASSYLSYGYTF
TGTGCCAGCAGTTACCTGTCCTATGGCTACACCTTC
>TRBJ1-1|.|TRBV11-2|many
CASSPVKGHYTEAFF
TGTGCCAGCAGCCCCGTGAAAGGACATTACACTGAAGCTTTCTTT